A single sample is the source of the 3 T cell receptor beta chains below, sequenced in a study of T-cell reconstitution after alpha-beta-depleted transplantation in children. Unique molecular identifiers were built into the TCRbeta library. Each CDR3 protein gets one entry after TCRdb re-called the PCR reads with MiXCR. The table records some 240,000 distinct CDR3 sequences, approximately 12% of them present only once. The input for sequencing was PBMCs from the stem cell graft donor, taken from the stem cell graft. Receptor source: a human donor who donated a stem cell graft to a child with acute lymphoblastic leukemia.

This clonotype occurred many times. The genes are TRBV29-1 and TRBJ1-2; D not resolved. V lost 1 base and J lost 6, with 9 bases in between. CDR1 and CDR2 (germline): SQVTM, ANQGSEA. The CDR3 has 12 residues. As DNA, the CDR3 is TGCAGCGTTGAAGGGCGAATGGATGGCTACACCTTC. This codes for CSVEGRMDGYTF.

This clonotype was detected once. An end of the junction differs from the germline gene, which may be a read error. The genes are TRBV5-1 and TRBJ1-1, with D possibly TRBD1 on 6 matching bases. CDR3 length: 13 residues. The germline CDR1 and CDR2 sequences are SGHRS and YFSETQ. CDR3 sequence reads: CASSVGQNTDAFF. CDR3 DNA sequence: TGCGCCAGCAGCGTCGGACAGAACACTGACGCTTTCTTT.

This clonotype was observed many times. J is TRBJ2-7 and V is TRBV10-3; D may be TRBD1 or TRBD2 (5 bases each). Between the trimmed V and J ends, which lost 6 bases and 10 bases, there was a span of 19 bases. Germline CDR1 reads ENHRY; CDR2 reads SYGVKD. This CDR3 region has 13 residues. This CDR3 reads CAIRGRDVEGQYF. Written as DNA, the CDR3 is TGTGCCATCAGGGGGCGCGACGTAGAGGGTCAGTACTTC.